The 22 T cell receptor beta chains presented below share a single source sample, sequenced in a study of blood T cell repertoires in COVID-19. TCRdb keeps only in-frame clones here, not all; method: immunoSEQ multiplex PCR. The sample holds 100,000 to 130,000 clones, 84% seen once. The sequencing sample was made of peripheral blood. Source of these receptors: a human donor in a cohort sampled during active COVID-19.

The sample holds one count of this clone. The chain couples TRBV9 to TRBJ2-3; TRBD2 agrees at 12 bases. From germline, CDR1 is SGDLS and CDR2 YYNGEE. V was clipped by 4 bases and J by 2 bases; unmatched bases: 14. The CDR3 runs 19 residues. CDR3 loop: CASSSTTSGSLWSTDTQYF. For the CDR3, the DNA is TGTGCCAGCAGCTCAACGACTAGCGGGAGTTTGTGGTCCACAGATACGCAGTATTTT.

This clone was observed a few times. The chain joins TRBV3-1 (or the pseudogene TRBV3-2) to TRBJ2-2, with 7 bases matching TRBD2. Germline V CDR1 and CDR2: LGHDT, YNNKEL (reference sequence). Germline trimming cut 4 bases from V and 5 bases from J; bases unmatched to any gene: 4. The CDR3 sequence is 14 residues long. In nucleotides, the CDR3 is TGTGCCAGCAGCCCGGGACTATATACCGGGGAGCTGTTTTTT. This encodes CASSPGLYTGELFF.

The chain employs TRBV6-5 and TRBJ1-6, with 11 bases matching TRBD1. This CDR3 has 16 residues. V was pared by 3 bases and J by 7 bases, with 5 bases of the junction left unmatched. Germline V gene lookup returns CDR1 MNHEY and CDR2 SVGAGI. DNA of the CDR3: TGTGCCAGCAGTTATATGGGACAGGGGGTAAATTCACCCCTCCACTTT. Protein: CASSYMGQGVNSPLHF.

This sequence joins TRBV5-1 and TRBJ2-1, with 7 bases identical to TRBD2. The germline gives CDR1 SGHRS, CDR2 YFSETQ. After removal of 2 bases from V and 2 bases from J, the junction contained 4 bases not matched to a gene. CDR3 length: 15 residues. CDR3 protein: CASSLSGTTYNEQFF. In DNA, the CDR3 is TGCGCCAGCAGCTTAAGCGGGACCACCTACAATGAGCAGTTCTTC.

V gene TRBV4-1 combines with J gene TRBJ2-1; 10 bases fit TRBD2. This CDR3 spans 16 amino acids. Germline V gene lookup returns CDR1 MGHRA and CDR2 YSYEKL. J was trimmed by 8 bases and V by 3 bases; bases with no gene match: 10. The DNA for the CDR3 is TGCGCCAGCAGCCATGCCCCTAGCGGGAGTCGCCATGAGCAGTTCTTC. Translating it yields CASSHAPSGSRHEQFF.

The gene calls are TRBV3-1 (or the pseudogene TRBV3-2) and TRBJ1-1; TRBD1 is a possible D gene (6 bases). The ends were cut back, 1 base at V and 5 bases at J, with 11 bases in the middle. This CDR3 is built from 14 residues. The germline gives CDR1 LGHDT, CDR2 YNNKEL (reference sequence). The CDR3, as DNA: TGTGCCAGCAGCCAAGCAGGGGCTGGGACTGAAGCTTTCTTT. Translated, it gives CASSQAGAGTEAFF.

This rearrangement joins TRBV11-3 to TRBJ2-2; maybe TRBD1 (6 bases). The germline V and J ends were trimmed by 3 bases and 5 bases, with 10 bases remaining between them. Per germline, CDR1 SGHNT and CDR2 YENEEA. The CDR3 runs to 14 residues. CDR3 protein: CASSLGALTGELFF. The CDR3 nucleotides read TGTGCCAGCAGCTTGGGGGCGTTGACCGGGGAGCTGTTTTTT.

V gene TRBV5-6 combines with J gene TRBJ2-7; TRBD1 might be the D (5 bases). V gave up 0 bases and J gave up 6 bases, with 10 bases separating them. Germline lookup yields CDR1 SGHDT and CDR2 YYEEEE. The CDR3 sequence is 13 residues long. The CDR3 protein is CASSLVGRSEQYV. CDR3 coding DNA: TGTGCCAGCAGCTTGGTGGGGCGGTCCGAGCAGTACGTC.

DNA for the CDR3: TGTGCCAGCAGCCCGCGGACTACCGAGCAGTTCTTC. Protein: CASSPRTTEQFF. The J gene is TRBJ2-1, the V gene TRBV7-9; D perhaps matches TRBD2 (6 bases). CDR1 and CDR2 from the germline V gene are SEHNR and FQNEAQ (reference sequence). The CDR3 sequence is 12 residues long. With 5 bases removed from V and 10 bases from J, the gap between germline ends came to 12 bases.

This chain connects TRBV18 to TRBJ1-1; 9 positions agree with TRBD1. J lost 5 bases, V lost 6 bases, and 10 bases had no gene match. CDR1 is KGHSH and CDR2 is LQKENI in the germline V gene. This CDR3 comprises 15 residues. CDR3 sequence reads: CASSPRTGDGTEAFF. CDR3 DNA sequence: TGTGCCAGCTCCCCTAGGACAGGGGACGGAACTGAAGCTTTCTTT. The full variable domain, rest sourced from reference TRBV18 and TRBJ1-1, is NAGVMQNPRHLVRRRGQEARLRCSPMKGHSHVYWYRQLPEEGLKFMVYLQKENIIDESGMPKERFSAEFPKEGPSILRIQQVVRGDSAAYFCASSPRTGDGTEAFFGQGTRLTVV.

The V gene is TRBV5-1, the J gene TRBJ2-7; 9 bases are shared with TRBD1. V shed 4 bases, J shed 3 bases, and the junction held 8 bases outside the gene matches. The CDR3 is 15 amino acids. Germline V gene sequence: CDR1 SGHRS, CDR2 YFSETQ. The CDR3 loop is CASSAGQGKVYEQYF. The CDR3 nucleotides read TGCGCCAGCAGCGCGGGACAGGGCAAGGTCTACGAGCAGTACTTC.

The chain links TRBV2 to TRBJ2-7; D gene unclear. This CDR3 comprises 12 residues. V lost 3 bases, J lost 6 bases, and 9 bases lay in between. Germline CDR1 SNHLY, CDR2 FYNNEI. Here the CDR3 DNA reads TGTGCCAGCAGTGAGGGCTACCCCGAGCAGTACTTC. This encodes CASSEGYPEQYF.

The V call is TRBV28, the J call TRBJ1-4; D is possibly TRBD1 (6 bases). V dropped 5 bases and J dropped 8 bases, with 15 bases sitting between them. The CDR3 extends over 14 amino acids. CDR1 and CDR2 (germline): MDHEN, SYDVKM. CDR3 in amino acids: CASSETGLGEKLFF. CDR3 DNA: TGTGCCAGCAGTGAAACAGGGTTAGGAGAAAAACTGTTTTTT.

In its sample, this clone was seen once. The chain combines TRBV30 with TRBJ2-5, with a tentative D call TRBD1 (5 bases). The CDR3 extends over 13 amino acids. The V gene lost 3 bases and the J gene lost 5 bases, with 13 bases spanning the gap. Germline values: CDR1 GTSNPN, CDR2 SVGIG (reference sequence). The CDR3 DNA reads TGTGCCTGGAGCCAGGGCAGTGAGGAGACCCAGTACTTC. This sequence encodes CAWSQGSEETQYF. The variable domain in full, with the rest retrieved from reference TRBV30 and TRBJ2-5, is SQTIHQWPATLVQPVGSPLSLECTVEGTSNPNLYWYRQAAGRGLQLLFYSVGIGQISSEVPQNLSASRPQDRQFILSSKKLLLSDSGFYLCAWSQGSEETQYFGPGTRLLVL.

The V call is TRBV29-1, the J call TRBJ2-1; possible D gene TRBD2, 5 bases. The CDR3 is 16 amino acids. Germline loops: CDR1 SQVTM, CDR2 ANQGSEA. V lost 0 bases to trimming and J lost 4 bases, with 16 bases between them. CDR3 coding DNA: TGCAGCGTTGAAGATCTTGAGGTTACTAGTTACAATGAGCAGTTCTTC. Translated, it gives CSVEDLEVTSYNEQFF.

The V gene is TRBV12-3 or TRBV12-4, the J gene TRBJ1-2; the D is unclear. The germline V and J ends were trimmed by 1 base and 7 bases, with 10 bases remaining between them. There are 13 residues in the CDR3. The CDR3 DNA sequence: TGTGCCAGCAGTTTAGGAGGGATCGGTGGCTACACCTTC. Translating gives CASSLGGIGGYTF.

The rearrangement joins TRBV19 to TRBJ2-4, with 9 bases that match TRBD1. The germline gives CDR1 LNHDA, CDR2 SQIVND (reference sequence). This CDR3 is built from 15 residues. V lost 3 bases to trimming and J lost 4 bases; unmatched junction nucleotides: 4. This CDR3 is CASSMGGQGKNIQYF. DNA of the CDR3: TGTGCCAGTAGTATGGGGGGACAGGGAAAAAACATTCAGTACTTC.

V is TRBV19 and J is TRBJ2-3, with D unclear. CDR1 and CDR2 (germline): LNHDA, SQIVND (reference sequence). The V gene lost 4 bases and the J gene lost 0 bases, with 11 bases spanning the gap. CDR3 length: 15 amino acids. CDR3 nucleotides: TGTGCCAGTAGTACCCATACTACTAGCACAGATACGCAGTATTTT. Amino acids: CASSTHTTSTDTQYF.

Only one count was recorded for this clone. The rearrangement uses TRBV7-2 and TRBJ2-7; 9 bases are shared with TRBD1. This CDR3 contains 12 residues. V shed 5 bases and J 10 bases; nucleotides not matched to a gene: 6. Germline CDR1 and CDR2: SGHTA and FQGNSA. The CDR3 loop reads CASSPGQGPQYV. CDR3 bases: TGTGCCAGCAGCCCGGGACAGGGCCCCCAGTACGTC.

The gene calls are TRBV19 and TRBJ1-5; TRBD1 agrees at 8 bases. Germline loops: CDR1 LNHDA, CDR2 SQIVND (reference sequence). Losses at the gene ends were 4 bases for V and 6 bases for J; bases not matched to a gene: 5. The CDR3 consists of 14 residues. The CDR3 loop is CASSSGQGTQPQHF. The CDR3 nucleotides are TGTGCCAGTAGTAGCGGACAGGGCACTCAGCCCCAGCATTTT.

The V gene is TRBV7-8, the J gene TRBJ1-5, with 7 bases that match TRBD1. V was pared by 5 bases and J by 5 bases, with 6 bases of the junction left unmatched. CDR3 length: 14 amino acids. Germline assignment: CDR1 SGHVS and CDR2 FQNEAQ. This chain's CDR3 is CASSTGTVDQPQHF. CDR3 sequence (DNA): TGTGCCAGCAGCACCGGGACAGTAGATCAGCCCCAGCATTTT.

This chain links TRBV4-3 with TRBJ1-5; a weak D match, TRBD1 (5 bases). Looked up from germline, CDR1 is LGHNA and CDR2 is YSLEER. The V end lost 0 bases, the J end lost 7 bases, and 13 bases lay between the germline ends. The CDR3 runs to 15 residues. This chain's CDR3 is CASSQDNGGRQPQHF. The CDR3, as DNA: TGCGCCAGCAGCCAAGATAACGGGGGGAGACAGCCCCAGCATTTT.